Listed below are T cell receptor beta chains from one sample, sequenced in a study of shared clonotypes between healthy human individuals. Assay: immunoSEQ multiplex PCR; the TCRdb copy retains only in-frame clones and omits some. The table lists a few million clones, 90% to 96% of them singletons. The sequencing sample was made of naive CD4+ T cells sorted from blood. The source of these receptors is a man aged 18-30 years in good health. CDR3s include the opening cysteine and the closing phenylalanine or tryptophan. Clone size is given for some rows only: seen once, a few or many times, or a class if the clone is expanded.

v_call: TRBV21-1
clone_size: NA
j_call: TRBJ2-3
cdr3_aa: CARLGATSTDTQYF

v_call: TRBV5-1
clone_size: NA
j_call: TRBJ1-2
cdr3_aa: CASSVREAGNYGYTF

v_call: TRBV19
clone_size: NA
j_call: TRBJ2-2
cdr3_aa: CASSINRAEYNTGELFF

v_call: TRBV5-1
clone_size: few
j_call: TRBJ2-3
cdr3_aa: CASSRTGTDTQYF

v_call: TRBV6-5
clone_size: NA
j_call: TRBJ1-2
cdr3_aa: CASSSMAGYTF

v_call: TRBV7-2
clone_size: NA
j_call: TRBJ2-7
cdr3_aa: CASSLATSARGQQYF

v_call: TRBV30
clone_size: NA
j_call: TRBJ1-6
cdr3_aa: CAGRSDGRSYNSPLHF

v_call: TRBV25-1
clone_size: once
j_call: TRBJ2-5
cdr3_aa: CASSEPRQTQETQYF

v_call: TRBV2
clone_size: NA
j_call: TRBJ2-2
cdr3_aa: CASSEGVWGTGELFF

v_call: TRBV5-1
clone_size: NA
j_call: TRBJ1-6
cdr3_aa: CASSQGNSPLHF

v_call: TRBV29-1
clone_size: NA
j_call: TRBJ2-4
cdr3_aa: CSAEAGIGNIQYF

v_call: TRBV28
clone_size: NA
j_call: TRBJ2-7
cdr3_aa: CASSLSLGRFTPVFYEQYF

v_call: TRBV13
clone_size: NA
j_call: TRBJ2-1
cdr3_aa: CASSAQGSSYNEQFF

v_call: TRBV19
clone_size: NA
j_call: TRBJ2-7
cdr3_aa: CASSIVGPTYEQYF

v_call: TRBV2
clone_size: NA
j_call: TRBJ2-7
cdr3_aa: CASDLGLAGVSAYEQYF

v_call: TRBV7-8
clone_size: NA
j_call: TRBJ1-5
cdr3_aa: CASSLGSVWEEDQPQHF

v_call: TRBV7-6
clone_size: NA
j_call: TRBJ1-5
cdr3_aa: CASSPGLGGQPQHF

v_call: TRBV19
clone_size: NA
j_call: TRBJ1-2
cdr3_aa: CASREQGARGYTF

v_call: TRBV10-2
clone_size: NA
j_call: TRBJ1-5
cdr3_aa: CASQQGGPNQPQHF

v_call: TRBV5-1
clone_size: NA
j_call: TRBJ2-2
cdr3_aa: CASSGGATGDTGELFF

v_call: TRBV5-1
clone_size: NA
j_call: TRBJ1-2
cdr3_aa: CASSPDGNYGYTF

v_call: TRBV19
clone_size: NA
j_call: TRBJ2-2
cdr3_aa: CATGELFF

v_call: TRBV5-1
clone_size: NA
j_call: TRBJ1-1
cdr3_aa: CASSLVWDTEAFF

v_call: TRBV29-1
clone_size: NA
j_call: TRBJ2-5
cdr3_aa: CSVVGQSLGETQYF

v_call: TRBV14
clone_size: NA
j_call: TRBJ2-7
cdr3_aa: CASSPSTTYEQYF

v_call: TRBV29-1
clone_size: NA
j_call: TRBJ2-1
cdr3_aa: CSVENRGALDEQFF

v_call: TRBV4-1
clone_size: NA
j_call: TRBJ2-4
cdr3_aa: CASSQEEGSVQYF

v_call: TRBV29-1
clone_size: once
j_call: TRBJ2-2
cdr3_aa: CSVTGTENTGELFF

v_call: TRBV7-2
clone_size: NA
j_call: TRBJ1-5
cdr3_aa: CASSLGLSRNQPQHF

v_call: TRBV7-2
clone_size: NA
j_call: TRBJ2-3
cdr3_aa: CASSLVRGGYTQYF

v_call: TRBV19
clone_size: NA
j_call: TRBJ1-5
cdr3_aa: CASSIGDRGGNQPQHF

v_call: TRBV5-4
clone_size: NA
j_call: TRBJ2-3
cdr3_aa: CASSLDSLDTQYF

v_call: TRBV4-1
clone_size: NA
j_call: TRBJ2-3
cdr3_aa: CASSQPRDRVSTDTQYF

v_call: TRBV10-1
clone_size: NA
j_call: TRBJ2-1
cdr3_aa: CASSEWGQGSYNEQFF

v_call: TRBV5-3
clone_size: once
j_call: TRBJ1-5
cdr3_aa: CARSRPGTVNQPQHF

v_call: TRBV6-1
clone_size: NA
j_call: TRBJ1-5
cdr3_aa: CASSEVRTVGNQPQHF

v_call: TRBV5-1
clone_size: NA
j_call: TRBJ1-1
cdr3_aa: CASSLWENMNTEAFF

v_call: TRBV5-1
clone_size: NA
j_call: TRBJ2-7
cdr3_aa: CASSLRGSTTSYEQYF

v_call: TRBV6-5
clone_size: NA
j_call: TRBJ2-6
cdr3_aa: CASRGPGANVLTF

v_call: TRBV7-8
clone_size: NA
j_call: TRBJ1-4
cdr3_aa: CASSLDRPDQRLFF

v_call: TRBV6-1
clone_size: NA
j_call: TRBJ1-6
cdr3_aa: CASSVSYNSPLHF

v_call: TRBV2
clone_size: NA
j_call: TRBJ1-1
cdr3_aa: CASARGQTEAFF

v_call: TRBV30
clone_size: NA
j_call: TRBJ2-7
cdr3_aa: CAWSVKGQGYEQYF

v_call: TRBV7-9
clone_size: NA
j_call: TRBJ2-1
cdr3_aa: CASSLDGGSNEQFF

v_call: TRBV2
clone_size: NA
j_call: TRBJ1-2
cdr3_aa: CATQGQGWDYGYTF

v_call: TRBV10-1
clone_size: NA
j_call: TRBJ2-1
cdr3_aa: CASSIHYDRSGQFF

v_call: TRBV7-9
clone_size: once
j_call: TRBJ1-4
cdr3_aa: CASSPGTVRDNEKLFF

v_call: TRBV27
clone_size: NA
j_call: TRBJ1-1
cdr3_aa: CASSGLTGGTEAFF

v_call: TRBV15
clone_size: NA
j_call: TRBJ2-5
cdr3_aa: CATSRPLGTQYF

v_call: TRBV30
clone_size: NA
j_call: TRBJ1-5
cdr3_aa: CAWTPQGRGQPQHF

v_call: TRBV7-2
clone_size: NA
j_call: TRBJ2-7
cdr3_aa: CASSLVVAGGNSYEQYF

v_call: TRBV6-4
clone_size: few
j_call: TRBJ1-1
cdr3_aa: CASRGTGDTEAFF

v_call: TRBV11-2
clone_size: NA
j_call: TRBJ2-2
cdr3_aa: CASSSNRGLPGELFF

v_call: TRBV10-3
clone_size: NA
j_call: TRBJ2-1
cdr3_aa: CAIGDLAGERSYNEQFF

v_call: TRBV5-1
clone_size: NA
j_call: TRBJ1-4
cdr3_aa: CASSLVGDSNEKLFF